This TCR beta chain was retrieved from a study of beta chain features in type 1 diabetes. The sequenced template was cDNA made from the entire isolated RNA. Assay: immunoSEQ multiplex PCR; the TCRdb copy retains only in-frame clones and omits some. The table has hundreds of thousands of clones, roughly 16% seen once; the top ten hold roughly 0.025%. The germline V gene encodes CDR1 SGHDN and CDR2 FVKESK. Trimming took 5 bases from V and 1 from J; bases not matched to a gene: 9. The CDR3 is made up of 18 amino acids. This sequence was found in a woman in her late teens or twenties in good health. Material for sequencing was naive CD4+ T cells from blood. The chain uses TRBV14 and TRBJ2-1; TRBD1 matches at 12 bases. CDR3: CASSGRDRGRSSYNEQFF. The CDR3 DNA sequence: TGTGCCAGCAGCGGCCGGGACAGGGGGCGAAGTTCCTACAATGAGCAGTTCTTC.